This entry features one T cell receptor (beta chain) sequence. Described treatment: 15 to 20 received Ad26.COV2.S at low or high dose, single or two shots; 5 received placebo; per-sample allocation not given. Sampling was done on day 63 after the first vaccine or placebo injection. Recruitment in Boston yielded a donor of adult age, 18-55 years. The data originate from a study of Ad26.COV2.S vaccination and SARS-CoV-2 variants. Across the whole study: Once or twice, 56 days apart, Ad26.COV2.S was delivered intramuscularly.

CDR1 is SGHDN and CDR2 is FVKESK in the germline V gene. Between the trimmed V and J ends, which lost 0 bases and 5 bases, there was a span of 14 bases. This CDR3 contains 16 residues. Here immunoSEQ multiplex PCR was the method, and the copy in TCRdb shows in-frame clones only, minus some. Among around 340,000 clones listed, about 89% were seen once. The material was peripheral blood, obtained in a trial of Ad26.COV2.S vaccine versus placebo. The TCR originated in a person aged 18-60 years who received the Ad26.COV2.S COVID-19 vaccine or a placebo. The gene calls are TRBV14 and TRBJ2-1; perhaps TRBD2 as D (7 bases). CDR3 sequence reads: CASSQDLRGANNEQFF. The CDR3 bases are TGTGCCAGCAGCCAAGATCTACGGGGGGCTAACAATGAGCAGTTCTTC.